The T cell receptor (beta chain) under discussion was sequenced for a study of breast tumors, draining lymph nodes, adjacent tissues listed by TCRdb under 2016. Broadly, across the study: In breast cancer patients, the study compared the TCR beta repertoires of tumor, adjacent nontumor tissue and axillary lymph nodes. The study aimed to assess the relationships and possible T-cell exchange between tumor, surrounding tissue and draining lymph node repertoires in human breast cancer. On the study overall, not on this receptor specifically: The study presented the conclusion that tumor T cells originate in lymph nodes as consistent with a hypothesis, not as something directly demonstrated. Tumor and nontumor tissue repertoires were found to be significantly more similar in luminal-like than in basal-like breast cancer. The data were judged consistent with most tumor T cells deriving from the lymph node and then expanding within tumor tissue. Tumors showed preferential V and J gene usage, and their T-cell repertoire diversity fell below that of lymph nodes yet above that of nontumor tissue.

Lymph node samples were obtained from the axillary draining lymph nodes of breast cancer patients. Between the V and J ends, shortened by 0 bases and 6 bases respectively, the junction contains 22 bases. The CDR3 covers 17 residues, taking in both the cysteine and the phenylalanine. Only CDR3 DNA remains: 51 bases, in frame from the first base. The germline V gene encodes CDR1 DFQATT and CDR2 SNEGSKA (reference sequence). TCRdb shows the sequencer as Illumina HiSeq 2000. TCR beta chain libraries were generated through multiplex PCR amplification. The amplified TCR beta chain products were analyzed by high-throughput sequencing. The public sequencing data were trimmed at Q25 with fastp and processed into clonotypes with MiXCR by TCRdb, which kept only in-frame beta chains. Every distinct CDR3 protein forms one entry, paired with its most common genes and DNA. In all, the sample holds approximately 210,000 distinct CDR3 sequences, and roughly 32% of those were seen once. The leading ten clones occupy approximately 1.5% of the sample.

This clonotype has more than one count but fewer than ten. What this receptor recognizes is not known. A read error is possible here, since a much larger clone lies one base away. The source of this sequence is a female donor with breast cancer. Some clones in this sample may be carry-over from other donors' samples. This sequence uses TRBV20-1 and TRBJ2-3, with the D assignment possibly TRBD1 or TRBD2, given 5 matching bases for each. Sequencing was carried out using axillary lymph node tissue. The CDR3 region: CSARDERPGPVKDTQYF. The DNA reads as follows: TGCAGTGCTAGAGATGAGAGACCGGGACCAGTTAAGGATACGCAGTATTTT.